Below, one T cell receptor beta chain is given with its context. Its antigen is not known. Germline V gene data show CDR1 as SGHNT and CDR2 as YYREEE (reference sequence). This CDR3 contains 17 residues. V dropped 0 bases and J dropped 4; count of bases not matched to a gene: 5. The source of the sample is a study of T cell responses to AZD1222 COVID-19 vaccine. Notes on the study in general: Unmutated variant regions are reportedly the target of nearly half of TCRs that are spike-specific. Two doses of AZD1222 preceded a rise in Spike-specific TCR breadth and depth. Repertoire sampling occurred only after the peak T cell response.

This table comes from immunoSEQ multiplex PCR, and its TCRdb copy is limited to in-frame clones, with some not included. Here the sample spans around 79,000 clones, 70% to 90% being singletons. The sample was peripheral blood, taken on day 0 of AZD1222 vaccination. The clonotype originates from an adult in good health. This chain links TRBV5-4 with TRBJ2-2, with TRBD2 matching 11 bases. In DNA form, the CDR3 reads TGTGCCAGCAGCTTGGCGACTAGCGGGACGGGCACCGGGGAGCTGTTTTTT. It encodes CASSLATSGTGTGELFF.